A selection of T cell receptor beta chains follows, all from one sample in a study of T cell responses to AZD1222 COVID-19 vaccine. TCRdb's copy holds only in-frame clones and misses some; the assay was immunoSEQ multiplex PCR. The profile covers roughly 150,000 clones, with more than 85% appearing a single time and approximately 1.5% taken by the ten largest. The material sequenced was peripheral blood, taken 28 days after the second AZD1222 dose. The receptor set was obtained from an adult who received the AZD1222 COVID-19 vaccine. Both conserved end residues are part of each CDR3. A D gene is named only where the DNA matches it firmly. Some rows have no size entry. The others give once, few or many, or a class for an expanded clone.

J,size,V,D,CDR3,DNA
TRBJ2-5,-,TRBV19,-,CASQRAGQETQYF,TGTGCCAGTCAAAGAGCAGGGCAAGAGACCCAGTACTTC
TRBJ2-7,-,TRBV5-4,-,CASSLFSYEQYF,TGTGCCAGCAGCTTATTCTCCTACGAGCAGTACTTC
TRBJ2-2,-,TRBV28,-,CASTPTLGQGLAGELFF,TGTGCCAGCACCCCGACCCTAGGACAGGGACTAGCCGGGGAGCTGTTTTTT
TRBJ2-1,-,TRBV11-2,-,CASSLNNIGLNNEQFF,TGTGCCAGCAGCTTGAACAATATAGGCCTTAACAATGAGCAGTTCTTC
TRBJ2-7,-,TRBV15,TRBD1,CATSRGWETGAAPALYF,TGTGCCACCAGCAGAGGATGGGAGACAGGGGCCGCCCCAGCCCTCTACTTC
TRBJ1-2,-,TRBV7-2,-,CASSLITASGGYTF,TGTGCCAGCAGCTTAATTACGGCCTCTGGTGGCTACACCTTC
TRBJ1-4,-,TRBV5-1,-,CASSSTGATNEKLFF,TGCGCCAGCAGCAGTACAGGCGCAACTAATGAAAAACTGTTTTTT
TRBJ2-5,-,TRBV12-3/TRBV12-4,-,CASSPKETQYF,TGTGCCAGCAGTCCCAAAGAGACCCAGTACTTC
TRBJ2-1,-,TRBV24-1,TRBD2,CATGGGNNEQFF,TGTGCCACCGGGGGGGGAAACAATGAGCAGTTCTTC
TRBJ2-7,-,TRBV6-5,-,CASSRSGNYEQYF,TGTGCCAGCAGTCGCAGTGGGAACTACGAGCAGTACTTC
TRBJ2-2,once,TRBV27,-,CASSSSGQPGELFF,TGTGCCAGCAGCAGTTCTGGACAGCCCGGGGAGCTGTTTTTT